This T cell receptor beta chain was captured by sequencing in a study of neurological immune-mediated disorders. Findings and limits, study-wide: HTLV-1-associated myelopathy had the most TCR clonal expansion, and multiple sclerosis had the least, less than healthy controls.

The table lists this clonotype with many counts. The antigen remains unidentified. TCRdb used MiXCR to reprocess the 5' RACE reads, holding one entry per CDR3 protein. Of about 50,000 distinct CDR3 sequences in the sample, roughly 17% were seen once. The germline V and J ends were trimmed by 7 bases and 4 bases, with 13 bases remaining between them. Germline V CDR1 and CDR2: MDHEN, SYDVKM. There are 13 residues in the CDR3. This TCR was recovered from a man aged 60 to 75 in good health. This chain connects TRBV28 to TRBJ1-1, with a possible D match to TRBD1 (6 bases). The sequenced sample was PBMCs. CDR3 loop: CASIWGGATEAFF. In nucleotides, the CDR3 is TGTGCCAGCATTTGGGGGGGGGCCACTGAAGCTTTCTTT.